The subject of this entry is one T cell receptor beta chain. Alpha and beta chains were covered, as first-strand cDNA relied on TRAV- and TRBV-specific primers. TCRs underwent 20 PCR cycles of amplification with a constant-region primer and V-primer adapter. In vitro transcription was used to amplify the isolated mRNA. MiXCR was run by TCRdb on the reads, yielding one entry per CDR3 protein. Of over 9,500 distinct CDR3 sequences detected, approximately 65% appear once; the ten largest clones hold about 12%. The J segment lost 7 bases and the V segment lost 2 bases, leaving 11 bases of the junction unmatched. The CDR3 sequence is 16 residues long. The germline V gene encodes CDR1 ENHRY and CDR2 SYGVKD. The data were obtained in a study of low-dose radiotherapy and immunotherapy resistance in tumors. Background on the study: Daily intake of oral aspirin 300 mg by patients lasted four cycles and began on cycle 1 day 1.

All of the donors were given nivolumab, ipilimumab, aspirin, low-dose cyclophosphamide and low-dose radiotherapy as part of RACIN, a single-arm trial. All eligible patients presented with advanced solid tumors that contained no tumor-infiltrating lymphocytes. This TCR was sampled from a human donor with advanced metastatic prostate, ovarian, gallbladder or colorectal cancer (not recorded which). This table probably holds off-target reads from a library built for another chain. V is TRBV10-3 and J is TRBJ2-5; 9 bases are a match to TRBD1. The CDR3 region is CAISEGDRALLTTQYF. The CDR3 nucleotides read TGTGCCATCAGTGAGGGGGACAGGGCACTGTTGACGACCCAGTACTTC.